The 30 T cell receptor beta chains below were found in one sample sequenced in a study of lymphopenia after photon versus proton radiotherapy. TCRdb keeps only in-frame clones here, not all; method: immunoSEQ multiplex PCR. The repertoire includes approximately 7,000 clones, roughly 91% of them detected once, and 17% sits in the top ten. The input for sequencing was peripheral blood, taken from a patient treated with photon-based radiotherapy. The receptors were gathered from a man aged 55-75 years with cholangiocarcinoma.

The V call is TRBV7-2, the J call TRBJ2-7; D tentatively reads TRBD1 or TRBD2 (5 bases each). V gave up 5 bases and J gave up 4 bases, with 18 bases separating them. Germline values: CDR1 SGHTA, CDR2 FQGNSA. The CDR3 has 15 amino acids. CDR3 DNA: TGTGCCAGCAGCCAATCGCAGGGAGTTCCTTACGAGCAGTACTTC. Translating gives CASSQSQGVPYEQYF.

This rearrangement joins TRBV6-1 to TRBJ1-4, with 7 bases aligning to TRBD1. CDR3 size: 14 residues. The germline V gene encodes CDR1 MNHNS and CDR2 SASEGT. Losses at the gene ends were 2 bases for V and 10 bases for J; bases not matched to a gene: 7. In DNA, the CDR3 is TGTGCCAGCAGTGAATGGACAGGTTCTGGAAAACTGTTTTTT. Translating it yields CASSEWTGSGKLFF.

The chain couples TRBV6-5 to TRBJ1-1; D unresolved. The CDR3 extends over 14 amino acids. CDR1 is MNHEY, CDR2 SVGAGI, per germline. V gave up 5 bases and J gave up 0 bases, with 10 bases separating them. CDR3 loop: CASSRNSMNTEAFF. CDR3 DNA: TGTGCCAGCAGTAGGAACAGCATGAACACTGAAGCTTTCTTT.

The genes are TRBV7-3 and TRBJ2-1; 11 bases match TRBD2. Losses at the gene ends were 4 bases for V and 3 bases for J; bases not matched to a gene: 2. The CDR3 has 15 amino acids. Germline CDR1 SGHTA, CDR2 FQGTGA. The CDR3 loop is CASSYTSGSYNEQFF. Written as DNA, the CDR3 is TGTGCCAGCAGCTATACTAGCGGGAGCTACAATGAGCAGTTCTTC.

The chain employs TRBV7-3 and TRBJ2-6; the D call may be TRBD1 or TRBD2 (5 bases each). Germline V gives CDR1 SGHTA, CDR2 FQGTGA. Trimming shortened V by 2 bases and J by 0 bases, and 14 bases separated the two germline ends. This CDR3 region has 18 residues. The CDR3 region is CASSLLLGESSGANVLTF. The CDR3 bases are TGTGCCAGCAGCTTACTCCTGGGGGAGTCCTCTGGGGCCAACGTCCTGACTTTC.

The CDR3 DNA reads as TGTGCCAGCAGCGTGGCCGACTGGGCGGAGACCCAGTACTTC. Amino acids: CASSVADWAETQYF. V gene TRBV9 combines with J gene TRBJ2-5; D remains ambiguous. The germline V gene has CDR1 SGDLS and CDR2 YYNGEE. Deletions cut 2 bases from V and 5 bases from J, with 13 bases between. CDR3 length equals 14 residues.

The chain links TRBV5-1 to TRBJ2-7, with D unresolved. CDR3 length: 14 residues. V was pared by 6 bases and J by 6 bases, with 19 bases between. Germline V gene lookup returns CDR1 SGHRS and CDR2 YFSETQ. CDR3 coding DNA: TGCGCCAGCACCCTTGGTAGAGGAGCCTCCGAGCAGTACTTC. Protein sequence: CASTLGRGASEQYF. Full variable domain (remainder filled in from reference TRBV5-1 and TRBJ2-7): KAGVTQTPRYLIKTRGQQVTLSCSPISGHRSVSWYQQTPGQGLQFLFEYFSETQRNKGNFPGRFSGRQFSNSRSEMNVSTLELGDSALYLCASTLGRGASEQYFGPGTRLTVT.

V gene TRBV6-5 combines with J gene TRBJ2-1, with D perhaps TRBD1 or TRBD2 (5 bases each). Germline loops: CDR1 MNHEY, CDR2 SVGAGI. V gave up 1 base and J gave up 3 bases, with 7 bases separating them. The CDR3 is 14 residues long. CDR3 amino acids: CASSYLGDYNEQFF. Written as DNA, the CDR3 is TGTGCCAGCAGTTACTTGGGGGACTACAATGAGCAGTTCTTC.

This clone was detected once. The CDR3 protein is CASSTFREETQYF. CDR3 in DNA: TGTGCCAGCAGCACTTTTCGGGAAGAGACCCAGTACTTC. V and J are TRBV5-4 and TRBJ2-5, with D unresolved. Germline lookup yields CDR1 SGHNT and CDR2 YYREEE (reference sequence). Trimming stripped 4 bases from V and 3 bases from J, with 10 bases between. The CDR3 contains 13 residues.

This chain uses TRBV11-3 with TRBJ2-7, with D maybe TRBD2 (6 bases). V was cut by 3 bases and J by 0 bases, with 12 bases left in between. The CDR3 is 15 amino acids. Germline V CDR1 and CDR2: SGHNT, YENEEA. DNA for the CDR3: TGTGCCAGCAGCTTGACCTGGCGGGGCTCCTACGAGCAGTACTTC. Its protein product is CASSLTWRGSYEQYF. The variable domain in full, with the rest retrieved from reference TRBV11-3 and TRBJ2-7, is EAGVVQSPRYKIIEKKQPVAFWCNPISGHNTLYWYLQNLGQGPELLIRYENEEAVDDSQLPKDRFSAERLKGVDSTLKIQPAELGDSAVYLCASSLTWRGSYEQYFGPGTRLTVT.

The rearrangement joins TRBV6-1 to TRBJ2-3; TRBD2 might be the D (5 bases). V lost 6 bases and J 6 bases, leaving 16 bases between the germline ends. The CDR3 runs to 14 residues. The germline V gene has CDR1 MNHNS and CDR2 SASEGT. CDR3 sequence: CASRGYWRTDTQYF. The CDR3 DNA reads as TGTGCCAGCAGGGGATATTGGAGGACCGATACGCAGTATTTT.

The rearrangement links TRBV19 to TRBJ2-1; TRBD2 matches 8 bases. Germline V gene lookup returns CDR1 LNHDA and CDR2 SQIVND (reference sequence). This CDR3 contains 15 residues. With V trimmed by 5 bases and J by 10 bases, 13 bases remained unmatched. The CDR3 DNA sequence: TGTGCCAGTAGTCGGGCGGGAGGTGGATCTTTGGAGCAGTTCTTC. Amino acids: CASSRAGGGSLEQFF.

This chain joins TRBV28 and TRBJ2-1; 11 bases map to TRBD2. Germline CDR1 reads MDHEN; CDR2 reads SYDVKM. This CDR3 has 20 residues. V lost 5 bases, J lost 1 base, and 16 bases stayed unmatched. The CDR3 DNA reads as TGTGCCAGCAGTCCCCTCGGGACAGGGAGGACTAGCGGGTCCTACAATGAGCAGTTCTTC. Translating gives CASSPLGTGRTSGSYNEQFF.

The rearrangement joins TRBV18 to TRBJ2-1; 9 bases are a match to TRBD2. Germline V lookup: CDR1 KGHSH, CDR2 LQKENI. This CDR3 is 15 amino acids long. The trim removed 2 bases at V and 10 bases at J, leaving 9 bases unmatched. Written as DNA, the CDR3 is TGTGCCAGCTCACCAGTGGCGGGAGGGATCTCCGAGCAGTTCTTC. Translating it yields CASSPVAGGISEQFF.

This clone has just one count. This sequence joins TRBV7-2 and TRBJ2-5; D is unresolved. There are 14 residues in the CDR3. V lost 4 bases and J 2 bases, leaving 11 bases between the germline ends. Looked up from germline, CDR1 is SGHTA and CDR2 is FQGNSA. The CDR3 sequence: CASSSRVMQETQYF. CDR3 bases: TGTGCCAGCAGCTCAAGGGTGATGCAAGAGACCCAGTACTTC. The complete variable domain, with remaining parts taken from reference TRBV7-2 and TRBJ2-5, reads GAGVSQSPSNKVTEKGKDVELRCDPISGHTALYWYRQSLGQGLEFLIYFQGNSAPDKSGLPSDRFSAERTGGSVSTLTIQRTQQEDSAVYLCASSSRVMQETQYFGPGTRLLVL.

The chain recombines TRBV6-6 with TRBJ1-4; possible D gene TRBD1, 6 bases. Germline values: CDR1 MNHNY, CDR2 SVGAGI (reference sequence). V lost 4 bases, J lost 5 bases, and 14 bases lay in between. The CDR3 has 15 residues. CDR3 region: CASSFGSGGNEKLFF. The DNA of the CDR3 is TGTGCCAGCAGTTTCGGGAGTGGGGGCAATGAAAAACTGTTTTTT.

This chain's CDR3 is CASSLGVLGSYNEQFF. CDR3 in DNA: TGTGCCAGCAGCCTCGGAGTCCTTGGGTCCTACAATGAGCAGTTCTTC. The chain is built from TRBV9 and TRBJ2-1; no firm D call. There are 16 residues in the CDR3. The V end was cut by 4 bases, the J end by 1 base, with 15 bases between. CDR1 is SGDLS and CDR2 is YYNGEE in the germline V gene.

The chain uses TRBV18 and TRBJ1-1, with D uncertain. V lost 4 bases and J lost 0, with 9 bases in between. Germline CDR1 reads KGHSH; CDR2 reads LQKENI. The CDR3 totals 14 residues. In nucleotides, the CDR3 is TGTGCCAGCTCACGTTACCAAATGAACACTGAAGCTTTCTTT. Amino acids: CASSRYQMNTEAFF.

This chain connects TRBV6-6 to TRBJ2-7; no clear D. CDR3 size: 13 residues. CDR1 is MNHNY, CDR2 SVGAGI, per germline (reference sequence). The V and J ends lost 2 bases and 5 bases respectively, with 10 bases between them. As DNA, the CDR3 is TGTGCCAGCAGTTACCCCGGAAAGGACGAGCAGTACTTC. It encodes CASSYPGKDEQYF.

The V and J genes are TRBV7-9 and TRBJ2-5; 8 nucleotides match TRBD2. Germline CDR1 SEHNR, CDR2 FQNEAQ (reference sequence). The CDR3 runs to 14 residues. V shed 5 bases and J 4 bases; nucleotides not matched to a gene: 6. Here the CDR3 reads CASSPGLGGETQYF. CDR3 bases: TGTGCCAGCAGCCCGGGACTAGGGGGAGAGACCCAGTACTTC.

This chain links TRBV27 with TRBJ1-5, with D uncertain. Germline loops: CDR1 MNHEY, CDR2 SMNVEV (reference sequence). V was cut by 0 bases and J by 9 bases, with 15 bases left in between. CDR3 length: 15 residues. CDR3 region: CASSLSGEGWRPQHF. CDR3 DNA: TGTGCCAGCAGTTTATCGGGAGAGGGTTGGCGGCCCCAGCATTTT.

This sequence joins TRBV15 and TRBJ1-5, with 7 bases fitting TRBD1. Trimming took 1 base from V and 7 from J; bases not matched to a gene: 16. The CDR3 is made up of 18 amino acids. Germline V gene lookup returns CDR1 LNHNV and CDR2 YYDKDF (reference sequence). CDR3 bases: TGTGCCACCAGCAGAGCCGCAAGTAGAGGGGGCGAGGTGCAGCCCCAGCATTTT. It specifies CATSRAASRGGEVQPQHF.

This clone appeared a few times. CDR3 coding DNA: TGTGCCAGCAATCTAGAAGAGGTCGGGGAGCTGTTTTTT. Its protein is CASNLEEVGELFF. The chain has TRBV2 and TRBJ2-2; no definite D call. Trimming took 7 bases from V and 7 from J, leaving 13 bases between them. Germline V lookup: CDR1 SNHLY, CDR2 FYNNEI. The CDR3 sequence is 13 residues long.

The genes are TRBV6-1 and TRBJ2-3; no clear D gene. Trimming removed 4 bases from V and 6 bases from J, with 8 bases in between. This CDR3 has 12 amino acids. CDR1 is MNHNS and CDR2 is SASEGT in the germline V gene. CDR3 amino acids: CASSGHLDTQYF. Written as DNA, the CDR3 is TGTGCCAGCAGTGGCCACTTGGATACGCAGTATTTT.

This chain links TRBV7-9 with TRBJ1-1; TRBD1 might be the D (5 bases). CDR1 is SEHNR and CDR2 is FQNEAQ in the germline V gene (reference sequence). V shed 5 bases and J shed 1 base, with 17 bases lying between them. The CDR3 is 16 residues long. In DNA form, the CDR3 reads TGTGCCAGCAGCGCAGGACCTCAGGGCTGGAACACTGAAGCTTTCTTT. This codes for CASSAGPQGWNTEAFF. Filled out from reference TRBV7-9 and TRBJ1-1, the complete variable domain reads DTGVSQNPRHKITKRGQNVTFRCDPISEHNRLYWYRQTLGQGPEFLTYFQNEAQLEKSRLLSDRFSAERPKGSFSTLEIQRTEQGDSAMYLCASSAGPQGWNTEAFFGQGTRLTVV.

The V and J genes are TRBV28 and TRBJ2-7; no clear D. Germline V gene data show CDR1 as MDHEN and CDR2 as SYDVKM. V gave up 4 bases and J gave up 0 bases, with 7 bases separating them. CDR3 length equals 13 residues. The CDR3 DNA reads as TGTGCCAGCAGTTCCAGCTTCTCCTACGAGCAGTACTTC. Its translation: CASSSSFSYEQYF.

The genes are TRBV4-1 and TRBJ1-1; TRBD1 might be the D (6 bases). Trimming cost V 1 base and J 0 bases, with 12 bases left between them. The CDR3 totals 16 residues. In germline, CDR1 is MGHRA, CDR2 YSYEKL. CDR3 DNA: TGCGCCAGCAGCCAAGTGGCAGGGGAAATGAACACTGAAGCTTTCTTT. Encoded protein: CASSQVAGEMNTEAFF.

This rearrangement joins TRBV5-1 to TRBJ2-1; 7 nucleotides match TRBD2. Losses at the gene ends were 0 bases for V and 5 bases for J; bases not matched to a gene: 11. Germline CDR1 and CDR2: SGHRS and YFSETQ. There are 17 residues in the CDR3. As DNA, the CDR3 is TGCGCCAGCAGCTTGGCCTACCTGGGCGGGGGAGACAATGAGCAGTTCTTC. Protein: CASSLAYLGGGDNEQFF. The variable domain in full, completed from reference TRBV5-1 and TRBJ2-1, reads KAGVTQTPRYLIKTRGQQVTLSCSPISGHRSVSWYQQTPGQGLQFLFEYFSETQRNKGNFPGRFSGRQFSNSRSEMNVSTLELGDSALYLCASSLAYLGGGDNEQFFGPGTRLTVL.

This clone was seen once. This chain uses TRBV7-9 with TRBJ1-1; D gene uncertain. CDR3 length: 14 amino acids. The V gene's germline CDR1 is SEHNR and CDR2 FQNEAQ (reference sequence). Trimming removed 2 bases from V and 1 base from J, with 8 bases in between. Here the CDR3 reads CASSLFGENTEAFF. CDR3 coding DNA: TGTGCCAGCAGCTTATTTGGAGAGAACACTGAAGCTTTCTTT. The whole variable domain, remainder taken from reference TRBV7-9 and TRBJ1-1, is DTGVSQNPRHKITKRGQNVTFRCDPISEHNRLYWYRQTLGQGPEFLTYFQNEAQLEKSRLLSDRFSAERPKGSFSTLEIQRTEQGDSAMYLCASSLFGENTEAFFGQGTRLTVV.

This clone was counted a single time. The chain joins TRBV29-1 to TRBJ1-5, with D perhaps TRBD1 (5 bases). Trimming took off 1 base at V and 4 bases at J, with 17 bases between the two ends. Looked up from germline, CDR1 is SQVTM and CDR2 is ANQGSEA. The CDR3 spans 16 residues. The chain's CDR3 is CSVEVARDIFNQPQHF. As DNA, the CDR3 is TGCAGCGTTGAAGTCGCCAGGGATATATTTAATCAGCCCCAGCATTTT. Full variable domain (remainder filled in from reference TRBV29-1 and TRBJ1-5): SAVISQKPSRDICQRGTSLTIQCQVDSQVTMMFWYRQQPGQSLTLIATANQGSEATYESGFVIDKFPISRPNLTFSTLTVSNMSPEDSSIYLCSVEVARDIFNQPQHFGDGTRLSIL.